This entry lists 25 T cell receptor beta chains sequenced from one sample in a study of CD8+ T cells in alopecia areata. cDNA serving as the sequencing template came from extracted, reverse transcribed RNA. Some clones are missing from TCRdb's copy, which holds only in-frame ones; the method was immunoSEQ multiplex PCR. The table includes some 150,000 clones, less than 75% detected once. This sample comprised CD8+ T cells sorted from blood, obtained at week 0. The receptor source for this set is a human donor with alopecia areata.

V gene TRBV18 combines with J gene TRBJ1-5; 7 bases fit TRBD1. Germline lookup yields CDR1 KGHSH and CDR2 LQKENI. After removal of 6 bases from V and 0 bases from J, the junction contained 5 bases not matched to a gene. This CDR3 has 15 amino acids. The DNA of the CDR3 is TGTGCCAGCTCGCTGGGACAGAGTAGCAATCAGCCCCAGCATTTT. Translated: CASSLGQSSNQPQHF.

The CDR3 DNA reads TGTGCCTGGAACCGGGACCAAGAGACCCAGTACTTC. Translating gives CAWNRDQETQYF. This chain joins TRBV30 and TRBJ2-5; no clear D. Germline V gene data show CDR1 as GTSNPN and CDR2 as SVGIG (reference sequence). The ends were cut back, 4 bases at V and 0 bases at J, with 6 bases in the middle. The CDR3 is 12 amino acids.

This chain links TRBV25-1 with TRBJ1-5; unclear D gene. Germline loops: CDR1 MGHDK, CDR2 SYGVNS. V lost 3 bases, J lost 9 bases, and 9 bases lay in between. The CDR3 sequence is 12 residues long. CDR3 protein: CASSEGSGPQHF. DNA for the CDR3: TGTGCCAGCAGTGAGGGATCCGGGCCCCAGCATTTT.

This chain uses TRBV6-5 with TRBJ2-1, with unresolved D. The CDR3 runs 13 residues. V lost 0 bases and J 10 bases, leaving 10 bases between the germline ends. Per the germline V gene, CDR1 is MNHEY and CDR2 is SVGAGI. CDR3 sequence reads: CASSYSMGREQFF. The CDR3 bases are TGTGCCAGCAGTTACTCGATGGGCAGGGAGCAGTTCTTC.

The chain couples TRBV30 to TRBJ2-5, with no clear D. The CDR3 has 13 amino acids. The germline V gene encodes CDR1 GTSNPN and CDR2 SVGIG (reference sequence). V was cut by 0 bases and J by 0 bases, with 5 bases left in between. The CDR3 is CAWSVHYQETQYF. CDR3 in DNA: TGTGCCTGGAGTGTACACTACCAAGAGACCCAGTACTTC.

This clone was picked up a small number of times. The J gene is TRBJ2-3, the V gene TRBV29-1, with D perhaps matching TRBD2 (6 bases). Trimming took off 1 base at V and 5 bases at J, with 25 bases between the two ends. The length of the CDR3 is 18 residues. CDR1 and CDR2 from the germline V gene are SQVTM and ANQGSEA. The CDR3 spells CSVEGSSGLMISEDTQYF. CDR3 nucleotide sequence: TGCAGCGTTGAAGGATCGTCGGGACTTATGATATCGGAAGATACGCAGTATTTT.

This chain connects TRBV6-5 to TRBJ2-1, with D perhaps matching TRBD1 (5 bases). There are 13 residues in the CDR3. Deletions cut 8 bases from V and 7 bases from J, with 15 bases between. CDR1 is MNHEY and CDR2 is SVGAGI in the germline V gene. The CDR3 sequence: CASHGRALNEQFF. The CDR3 DNA is TGTGCCAGCCACGGCAGGGCCCTAAATGAGCAGTTCTTC.

The chain carries TRBV25-1 and TRBJ1-5, with a tentative D call TRBD1 (5 bases). Trimming shortened V by 6 bases and J by 6 bases, and 12 bases separated the two germline ends. This CDR3 has 13 residues. Per the germline V gene, CDR1 is MGHDK and CDR2 is SYGVNS. The CDR3 protein is CASSSGSSQPQHF. The CDR3 DNA reads TGTGCCAGCAGCTCAGGGAGTTCTCAGCCCCAGCATTTT. The complete variable domain, with remaining parts taken from reference TRBV25-1 and TRBJ1-5, reads EADIYQTPRYLVIGTGKKITLECSQTMGHDKMYWYQQDPGMELHLIHYSYGVNSTEKGDLSSESTVSRIRTEHFPLTLESARPSHTSQYLCASSSGSSQPQHFGDGTRLSIL.

In the case of this clone: The sample holds other DNA sequences that translate to the same CDR3. This rearrangement joins TRBV9 to TRBJ2-2; D unclear. The CDR3 has 12 residues. Germline assignment: CDR1 SGDLS and CDR2 YYNGEE. V dropped 1 base and J dropped 6 bases, with 4 bases sitting between them. This CDR3 reads CASSVLPGELFF. The CDR3 bases are TGTGCCAGCAGCGTACTTCCCGGGGAGCTGTTTTTT.

In this sample, this clone turned up once. This CDR3 reads CASSHLGPDEQYF. DNA for the CDR3: TGTGCCAGCAGTCATCTCGGGCCCGACGAGCAGTACTTC. The chain couples TRBV28 to TRBJ2-7; D is uncertain. The V gene lost 5 bases and the J gene lost 5 bases, with 13 bases spanning the gap. The CDR3 runs to 13 residues. In germline, CDR1 is MDHEN, CDR2 SYDVKM. The full variable domain, in which reference TRBV28 and TRBJ2-7 provide the parts outside the CDR3, is DVKVTQSSRYLVKRTGEKVFLECVQDMDHENMFWYRQDPGLGLRLIYFSYDVKMKEKGDIPEGYSVSREKKERFSLILESASTNQTSMYLCASSHLGPDEQYFGPGTRLTVT.

This clone was observed a single time. The chain couples TRBV7-8 to TRBJ2-7; D unclear. Trimming removed 5 bases at V and 2 bases at J, with 13 bases between. The CDR3 has 14 residues. The germline CDR1 and CDR2 sequences are SGHVS and FQNEAQ. CDR3 coding DNA: TGTGCCAGCAGCCAGAACGACATGCCCTACGAGCAGTACTTC. Protein: CASSQNDMPYEQYF.

The V call is TRBV5-6, the J call TRBJ1-1; a weak D match, TRBD1 (5 bases). The germline gives CDR1 SGHDT, CDR2 YYEEEE. The CDR3 length is 12 residues. The V and J ends lost 3 bases and 5 bases respectively, with 8 bases between them. CDR3 coding DNA: TGTGCCAGCAGCTGGGGGAGGACTGAAGCTTTCTTT. Protein: CASSWGRTEAFF.

This clone was recorded once. This rearrangement joins TRBV28 to TRBJ1-5, with D possibly matching TRBD1 (5 bases). Germline assignment: CDR1 MDHEN and CDR2 SYDVKM. Trimming took 7 bases from V and 0 from J, leaving 19 bases between them. The CDR3 totals 17 residues. The CDR3 DNA is TGTGCCAGCACCGCGGGCGGGGCGGAATATAGCAATCAGCCCCAGCATTTT. Protein: CASTAGGAEYSNQPQHF.

The rearrangement uses TRBV5-1 and TRBJ1-5; D gene uncertain. V lost 1 base and J lost 3, with 5 bases in between. Germline CDR1 reads SGHRS; CDR2 reads YFSETQ. This CDR3 contains 13 residues. The CDR3 loop reads CASSLTFNQPQHF. The CDR3 nucleotides are TGCGCCAGCAGCTTGACCTTCAATCAGCCCCAGCATTTT. Looking up the rest from reference TRBV5-1 and TRBJ1-5 gives the full variable domain: KAGVTQTPRYLIKTRGQQVTLSCSPISGHRSVSWYQQTPGQGLQFLFEYFSETQRNKGNFPGRFSGRQFSNSRSEMNVSTLELGDSALYLCASSLTFNQPQHFGDGTRLSIL.

V usage is TRBV6-6 and J usage is TRBJ1-5; no reliable D call. Per the germline V gene, CDR1 is MNHNY and CDR2 is SVGAGI (reference sequence). V lost 0 bases and J 1 base, leaving 7 bases between the germline ends. The CDR3 covers 15 residues. Here the CDR3 reads CASSYSTRSNQPQHF. Written as DNA, the CDR3 is TGTGCCAGCAGTTACTCGACCAGGAGCAATCAGCCCCAGCATTTT.

V usage is TRBV30 and J usage is TRBJ1-2; D may be TRBD1 (5 bases). The CDR3 has 12 amino acids. CDR1 and CDR2 from the germline V gene are GTSNPN and SVGIG (reference sequence). Trimming took off 8 bases at V and 5 bases at J, with 15 bases between the two ends. CDR3 bases: TGTGCCGGGACGGGGACCAATTATGGCTACACCTTC. Its protein is CAGTGTNYGYTF.

This clone was observed a handful of times. V usage is TRBV10-3 and J usage is TRBJ2-2; possible D gene TRBD2, 5 bases. This CDR3 comprises 12 residues. Trimming took 4 bases from V and 10 from J, leaving 10 bases between them. CDR1 and CDR2 from the germline V gene are ENHRY and SYGVKD. The CDR3 DNA reads TGTGCCATCAGTGTCGGGGTGGAGGAGCTGTTTTTT. Protein: CAISVGVEELFF.

This clone was found once. The V call is TRBV4-1, the J call TRBJ2-7, with D perhaps matching TRBD1 or TRBD2 (6 bases each). Trimming pared 4 bases from V and 5 bases from J, leaving 12 bases between. Germline values: CDR1 MGHRA, CDR2 YSYEKL. This CDR3 spans 13 amino acids. The chain's CDR3 is CASSPGGRNEQYF. The CDR3 bases are TGCGCCAGCAGCCCCGGGGGCCGGAACGAGCAGTACTTC.

This clone came up a few times. The chain has TRBV7-9 and TRBJ2-7; no clear D gene. V was cut by 8 bases and J by 1 base, with 6 bases left in between. The germline CDR1 and CDR2 sequences are SEHNR and FQNEAQ (reference sequence). The CDR3 has 11 amino acids. The CDR3 loop reads CASAVSYEQYF. For the CDR3, the DNA is TGTGCCAGCGCTGTATCCTACGAGCAGTACTTC. The whole variable domain, remainder taken from reference TRBV7-9 and TRBJ2-7, is DTGVSQNPRHKITKRGQNVTFRCDPISEHNRLYWYRQTLGQGPEFLTYFQNEAQLEKSRLLSDRFSAERPKGSFSTLEIQRTEQGDSAMYLCASAVSYEQYFGPGTRLTVT.

The chain carries TRBV19 and TRBJ2-1; the match to TRBD1 covers 8 bases. Germline CDR1 and CDR2: LNHDA and SQIVND (reference sequence). The CDR3 is 15 amino acids. The junction had 5 bases not matched to a gene; V was cut back by 4 bases and J by 3 bases. CDR3 sequence (DNA): TGTGCCAGTAGTAAACAGGGGGTCGACTACAATGAGCAGTTCTTC. Translating it yields CASSKQGVDYNEQFF.

This clone came up once. V gene TRBV4-1 combines with J gene TRBJ2-1; 10 bases align to TRBD2. V dropped 4 bases and J dropped 8; count of bases not matched to a gene: 11. Germline CDR1 is MGHRA and CDR2 is YSYEKL. CDR3 length: 16 amino acids. The CDR3 here is CASSPSGLALTHEQFF. The CDR3 nucleotides read TGCGCCAGCAGCCCCTCGGGACTAGCGTTAACGCATGAGCAGTTCTTC.

The V gene is TRBV19, the J gene TRBJ1-1; a weak D match, TRBD1 (5 bases). Per germline, CDR1 LNHDA and CDR2 SQIVND (reference sequence). This CDR3 has 14 amino acids. The V end was cut by 1 base, the J end by 8 bases, with 14 bases between. CDR3: CASSIAGTRREAFF. CDR3 coding DNA: TGTGCCAGTAGTATAGCGGGGACTCGACGGGAAGCTTTCTTT.

V usage is TRBV25-1 and J usage is TRBJ2-1, with TRBD2 matching 11 bases. CDR3 size: 16 residues. Germline trimming cut 6 bases from V and 8 bases from J; bases unmatched to any gene: 12. Per the germline V gene, CDR1 is MGHDK and CDR2 is SYGVNS. The CDR3 region is CASSSYSGGAVYEQFF. CDR3 DNA: TGTGCCAGCAGCTCTTATAGCGGGGGGGCCGTTTATGAGCAGTTCTTC.

This clone came up a few times. The chain combines TRBV4-3 with TRBJ2-5; TRBD1 is a possible D gene (6 bases). The CDR3 loop spans 14 amino acids. Trimming removed 3 bases at V and 11 bases at J, with 19 bases between. The germline V gene has CDR1 LGHNA and CDR2 YSLEER. The CDR3 DNA sequence: TGCGCCAGCAGCCAGGAGACAGGTTGGTGGGAGCAGTACTTC. It codes for CASSQETGWWEQYF.

This clone was detected a few times. The chain employs TRBV6-6 and TRBJ1-1; TRBD1 aligns across 8 bases. The ends lost 3 bases at V and 1 base at J; junction bases unmatched: 4. Germline loops: CDR1 MNHNY, CDR2 SVGAGI (reference sequence). The CDR3 runs 15 residues. The CDR3 loop is CASSYGQGPNTEAFF. CDR3 in DNA: TGTGCCAGCAGTTATGGACAGGGACCGAACACTGAAGCTTTCTTT.